A selection of T cell receptor beta chains follows, all from one sample in a study of blood T cell repertoires in COVID-19. Method: immunoSEQ multiplex PCR; TCRdb's copy keeps in-frame clones and lacks some. Of 170,000 or so clones detected, about 87% appear once; the ten largest clones hold roughly 0.85%. The sequenced sample was peripheral blood. Every receptor here comes from a woman younger than 30 who had recovered from COVID-19. Both conserved end residues are part of each CDR3. The order of the fields is V gene, clone size, J gene, D gene, CDR3 protein, CDR3 DNA. A D gene is named only where the DNA matches it firmly. Clone size is shown for a subset of rows, as once, few, many or a class of expanded clone.

>TRBV27|.|TRBJ2-4|TRBD1
CASRSYRGPKNIQYF
TGTGCCAGCAGATCCTACAGGGGACCCAAAAACATTCAGTACTTC
>TRBV25-1|.|TRBJ1-2|TRBD1
CASNADRAEGYTF
TGTGCCAGCAATGCGGACAGGGCGGAGGGCTACACCTTC
>TRBV5-4|.|TRBJ1-2|TRBD1
CASSLGTQGQGGYGYTF
TGTGCCAGCAGCTTGGGAACCCAAGGACAGGGGGGCTATGGCTACACCTTC
>TRBV7-2|.|TRBJ2-3|.
CAREGEGEVDTQYF
TGTGCCAGGGAGGGAGAGGGAGAGGTAGATACGCAGTATTTT
>TRBV19|.|TRBJ2-7|TRBD1
CASSTGTGAEQYF
TGTGCCAGTAGTACCGGGACAGGAGCCGAGCAGTACTTC
>TRBV6-5|.|TRBJ2-4|.
CASRDSGENIQYF
TGTGCCAGCAGGGACAGTGGGGAAAACATTCAGTACTTC
>TRBV2|.|TRBJ2-5|.
CASSADRAQETQYF
TGTGCCAGCAGTGCGGACAGAGCCCAAGAGACCCAGTACTTC
>TRBV19|.|TRBJ1-2|TRBD1
CASSGQGYGYTF
TGTGCCAGTAGCGGACAGGGCTATGGCTACACCTTC
>TRBV11-2|.|TRBJ2-5|.
CASSMHLGTLQETQYF
TGTGCCAGCAGCATGCACCTCGGGACACTCCAAGAGACCCAGTACTTC
>TRBV9|.|TRBJ2-2|TRBD1
CASSVFLQGRRGELFF
TGTGCCAGCAGCGTTTTTTTACAGGGGCGACGGGGGGAGCTGTTTTTT
>TRBV4-1|.|TRBJ1-6|TRBD1
CASSRETGDSPLHF
TGCGCCAGCAGCCGAGAAACAGGGGATTCACCCCTCCACTTT
>TRBV11-2|.|TRBJ1-2|.
CASSLLDSLYGYTF
TGTGCCAGCAGCTTATTAGACAGCCTCTATGGCTACACCTTC
>TRBV7-2|.|TRBJ1-2|.
CASSHEGVFYGYTF
TGTGCCAGCAGCCACGAGGGCGTGTTCTATGGCTACACCTTC
>TRBV18|.|TRBJ2-1|TRBD2
CASSPGLVNEQFF
TGTGCCAGCTCACCCGGACTAGTCAATGAGCAGTTCTTC
>TRBV7-9|.|TRBJ2-1|.
CASSLRGFRLAEKNNEQFF
TGTGCCAGCAGCCTCAGGGGTTTTCGGCTAGCTGAAAAGAACAATGAGCAGTTCTTC
>TRBV3-1/TRBV3-2|.|TRBJ2-7|.
CASSQDWTPAYEQYF
TGTGCCAGCAGCCAAGATTGGACTCCCGCCTACGAGCAGTACTTC
>TRBV7-9|.|TRBJ2-6|.
CASSVELAAGANVLTF
TGTGCCAGCAGCGTAGAGCTAGCAGCGGGGGCCAACGTCCTGACTTTC
>TRBV7-9|.|TRBJ1-3|.
CASSSRTLGLNSGNTIYF
TGTGCCAGCAGCTCCCGGACTCTTGGATTAAACTCTGGAAACACCATATATTTT
>TRBV6-5|.|TRBJ2-1|.
CASSLGGSGVEQFF
TGTGCCAGCAGTTTAGGGGGGAGCGGGGTTGAGCAGTTCTTC
>TRBV18|.|TRBJ2-7|.
CASSPSRGEQYF
TGTGCCAGCTCACCGTCTAGGGGGGAGCAGTACTTC
>TRBV6-2/TRBV6-3|few|TRBJ1-5|.
CASSYIGTRHQPQHF
TGTGCCAGCAGTTACATCGGGACAAGGCATCAGCCCCAGCATTTT
>TRBV18|.|TRBJ1-1|.
CASSPPSGRMNTEAFF
TGTGCCAGCTCACCACCGAGCGGACGGATGAACACTGAAGCTTTCTTT
>TRBV7-7|.|TRBJ2-5|TRBD2
CASSSGTSGQETQYF
TGTGCTAGCAGCTCCGGGACTAGCGGACAAGAGACCCAGTACTTC
>TRBV6-5|.|TRBJ1-5|.
CASSYVASQPQHF
TGTGCCAGCAGTTACGTCGCTAGTCAGCCCCAGCATTTT
>TRBV7-3|.|TRBJ2-7|TRBD1
CASSRTGGEQYF
TGTGCCAGCAGCCGGACAGGGGGCGAGCAGTACTTC
>TRBV4-1|.|TRBJ2-1|.
CASSQDWGGHASYNEQFF
TGCGCCAGCAGCCAAGATTGGGGGGGCCATGCCTCCTACAATGAGCAGTTCTTC
>TRBV3-1/TRBV3-2|.|TRBJ1-4|.
CASSPTATNEKLFF
TGTGCCAGCAGCCCGACAGCAACCAATGAAAAACTGTTTTTT
>TRBV4-1|few|TRBJ2-7|TRBD1
CASSQERAGGGYEQYF
TGCGCCAGCAGCCAAGAGCGGGCAGGGGGCGGGTACGAGCAGTACTTC
>TRBV6-6|.|TRBJ1-1|TRBD1
CASSQGHQGGAFF
TGTGCCAGCAGCCAGGGACATCAGGGGGGAGCTTTCTTT
>TRBV5-8|.|TRBJ2-3|TRBD2
CASSLGVAGADTQYF
TGTGCCAGCAGCTTGGGAGTAGCGGGCGCAGATACGCAGTATTTT
>TRBV12-5|.|TRBJ1-2|TRBD1
CASGIPTGNYGYTF
TGTGCTAGTGGTATACCGACAGGGAACTATGGCTACACCTTC
>TRBV9|once|TRBJ1-6|TRBD1
CASSSASGQWNSPLHF
TGTGCCAGCAGCTCAGCTTCGGGACAGTGGAATTCACCCCTCCACTTT
>TRBV7-3|.|TRBJ2-5|.
CASSFEAGKETQYF
TGTGCCAGCAGCTTCGAGGCAGGGAAAGAGACCCAGTACTTC
>TRBV9|once|TRBJ2-7|.
CASSPRSEVAAYEQYF
TGTGCCAGCAGCCCCCGTTCAGAGGTGGCAGCTTACGAGCAGTACTTC
>TRBV4-3|.|TRBJ1-2|.
CASSHLQANYGYTF
TGCGCCAGCAGCCATCTACAGGCCAACTATGGCTACACCTTC
>TRBV18|once|TRBJ1-1|.
CASSEDQFTEAFF
TGTGCCAGCTCAGAGGATCAGTTCACTGAAGCTTTCTTT
>TRBV6-5|.|TRBJ2-2|.
CASSYSAGNTGELFF
TGTGCCAGCAGTTACTCGGCAGGAAACACCGGGGAGCTGTTTTTT